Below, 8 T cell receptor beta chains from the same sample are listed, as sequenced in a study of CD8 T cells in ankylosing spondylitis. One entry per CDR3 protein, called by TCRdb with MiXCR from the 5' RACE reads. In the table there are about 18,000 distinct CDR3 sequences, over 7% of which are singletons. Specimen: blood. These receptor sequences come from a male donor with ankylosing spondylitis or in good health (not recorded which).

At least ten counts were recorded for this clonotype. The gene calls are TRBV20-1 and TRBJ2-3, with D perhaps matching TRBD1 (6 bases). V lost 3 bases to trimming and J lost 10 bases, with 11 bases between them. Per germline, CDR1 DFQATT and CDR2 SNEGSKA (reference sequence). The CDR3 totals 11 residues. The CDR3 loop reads CSASSTGSQYF. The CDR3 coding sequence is TGCAGTGCTAGTTCCACAGGGTCGCAGTATTTT.

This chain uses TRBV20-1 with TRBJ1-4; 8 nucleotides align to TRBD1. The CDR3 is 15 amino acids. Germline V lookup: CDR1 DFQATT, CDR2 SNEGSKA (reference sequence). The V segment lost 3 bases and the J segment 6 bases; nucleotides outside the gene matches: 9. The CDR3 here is CSARVLGQGDEKLFF. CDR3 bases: TGCAGTGCTAGGGTCCTCGGACAGGGAGATGAAAAACTGTTTTTT.

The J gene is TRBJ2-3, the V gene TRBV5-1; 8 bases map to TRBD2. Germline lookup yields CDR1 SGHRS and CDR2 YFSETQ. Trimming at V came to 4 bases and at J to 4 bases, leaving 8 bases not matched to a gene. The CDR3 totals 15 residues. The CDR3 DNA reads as TGCGCCAGCAGCCCCACTAGCGGCCTGCCAGATACGCAGTATTTT. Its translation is CASSPTSGLPDTQYF.

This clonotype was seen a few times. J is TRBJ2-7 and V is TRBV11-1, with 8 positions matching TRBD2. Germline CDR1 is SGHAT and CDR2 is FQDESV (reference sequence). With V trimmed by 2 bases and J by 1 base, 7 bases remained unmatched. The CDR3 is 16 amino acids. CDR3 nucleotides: TGTGCCAGCAGCTTAACGCGGGGGGACGGATCCTACGAGCAGTACTTC. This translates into CASSLTRGDGSYEQYF. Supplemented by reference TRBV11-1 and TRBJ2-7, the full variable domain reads EAEVAQSPRYKITEKSQAVAFWCDPISGHATLYWYRQILGQGPELLVQFQDESVVDDSQLPKDRFSAERLKGVDSTLKIQPAELGDSAMYLCASSLTRGDGSYEQYFGPGTRLTVT.

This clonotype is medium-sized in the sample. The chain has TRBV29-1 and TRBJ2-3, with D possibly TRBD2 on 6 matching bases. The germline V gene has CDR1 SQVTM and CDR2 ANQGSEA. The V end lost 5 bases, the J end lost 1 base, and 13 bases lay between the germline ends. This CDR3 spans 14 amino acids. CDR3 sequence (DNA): TGCAGCGTTCAACGGGAGCTCCGCACAGATACGCAGTATTTT. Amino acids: CSVQRELRTDTQYF.

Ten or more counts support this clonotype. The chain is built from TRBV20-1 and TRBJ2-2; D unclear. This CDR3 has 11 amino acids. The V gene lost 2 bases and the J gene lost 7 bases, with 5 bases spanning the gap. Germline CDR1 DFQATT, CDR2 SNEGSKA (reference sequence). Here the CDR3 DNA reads TGCAGTGCTAGACGGGTCGGGGAGCTGTTTTTT. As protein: CSARRVGELFF.

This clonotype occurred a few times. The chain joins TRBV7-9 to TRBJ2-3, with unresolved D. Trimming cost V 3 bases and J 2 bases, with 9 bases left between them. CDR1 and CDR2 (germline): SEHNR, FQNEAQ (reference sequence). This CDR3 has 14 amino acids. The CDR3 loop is CASSFDGDTDTQYF. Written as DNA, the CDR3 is TGTGCCAGCAGCTTCGACGGCGACACAGATACGCAGTATTTT.

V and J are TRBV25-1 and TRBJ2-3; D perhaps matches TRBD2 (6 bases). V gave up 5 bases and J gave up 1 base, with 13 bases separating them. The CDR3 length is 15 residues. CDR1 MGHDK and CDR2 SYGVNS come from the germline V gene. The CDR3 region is CASSTVKRGTDTQYF. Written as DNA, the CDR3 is TGTGCCAGCAGTACAGTCAAGCGGGGCACAGATACGCAGTATTTT.